The clone carrying this T cell receptor (beta chain) occurred a few times. Its antigen is still unknown. Sequenced by immunoSEQ multiplex PCR; TCRdb stores in-frame clones only, minus some. This sample carries 65,000 to 90,000 clones, more than 80% of them seen once, and the ten largest clones take around 2.7%. These data come from a study of graft-versus-host responses after intestinal transplantation. This CDR3 is built from 14 residues. CDR1 and CDR2 from the germline V gene are MRHNA and SNTAGT. Trimming left V 2 bases short and J 4 bases short, with 10 bases between. This sequence joins TRBV6-4 and TRBJ2-3; a possible D gene is TRBD1 (5 bases). This receptor was taken from a human donor who received an intestinal transplant. Sequenced here: unstimulated CD8+ T cells sorted from spleen or lymph node cells, sampled before intestinal transplant. CDR3 sequence (DNA): TGTGCCAGCAGTGACGGTGGGGCAGCAGATACGCAGTATTTT. It specifies CASSDGGAADTQYF.